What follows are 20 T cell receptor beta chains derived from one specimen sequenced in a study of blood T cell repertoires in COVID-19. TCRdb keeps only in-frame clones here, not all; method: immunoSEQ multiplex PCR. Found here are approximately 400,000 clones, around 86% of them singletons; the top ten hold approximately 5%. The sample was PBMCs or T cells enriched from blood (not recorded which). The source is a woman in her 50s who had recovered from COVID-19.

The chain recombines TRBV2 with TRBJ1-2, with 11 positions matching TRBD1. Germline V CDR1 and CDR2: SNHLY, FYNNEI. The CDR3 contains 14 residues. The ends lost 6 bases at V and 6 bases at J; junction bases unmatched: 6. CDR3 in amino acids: CASREDRGRDGYTF. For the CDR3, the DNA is TGTGCCAGCAGGGAGGACAGGGGGCGCGATGGCTACACCTTC. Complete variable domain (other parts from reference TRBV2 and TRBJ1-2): EPEVTQTPSHQVTQMGQEVILRCVPISNHLYFYWYRQILGQKVEFLVSFYNNEISEKSEIFDDQFSVERPDGSNFTLKIRSTKLEDSAMYFCASREDRGRDGYTFGSGTRLTVV.

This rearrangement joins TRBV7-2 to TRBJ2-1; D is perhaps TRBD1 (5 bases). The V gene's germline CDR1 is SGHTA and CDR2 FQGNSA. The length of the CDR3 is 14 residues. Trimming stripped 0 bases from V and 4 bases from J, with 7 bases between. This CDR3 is CASSLARVYNEQFF. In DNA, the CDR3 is TGTGCCAGCAGCTTAGCCAGGGTGTACAATGAGCAGTTCTTC.

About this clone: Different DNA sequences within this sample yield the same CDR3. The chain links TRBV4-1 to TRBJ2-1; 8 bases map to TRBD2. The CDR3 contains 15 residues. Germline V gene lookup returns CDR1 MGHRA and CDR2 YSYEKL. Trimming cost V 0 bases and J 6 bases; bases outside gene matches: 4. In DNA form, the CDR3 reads TGCGCCAGCAGCCAAGACCCGGGAGGGGGCAATGAGCAGTTCTTC. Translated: CASSQDPGGGNEQFF.

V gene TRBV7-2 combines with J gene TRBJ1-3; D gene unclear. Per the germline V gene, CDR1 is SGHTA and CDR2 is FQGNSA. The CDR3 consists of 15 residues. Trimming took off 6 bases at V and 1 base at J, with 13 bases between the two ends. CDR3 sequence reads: CASSPEGGSGNTIYF. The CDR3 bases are TGTGCCAGCAGTCCAGAGGGCGGGTCTGGAAACACCATATATTTT.

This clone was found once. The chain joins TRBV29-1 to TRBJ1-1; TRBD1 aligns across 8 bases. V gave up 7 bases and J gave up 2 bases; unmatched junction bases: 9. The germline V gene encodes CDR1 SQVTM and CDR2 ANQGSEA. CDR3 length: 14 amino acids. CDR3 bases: TGCAGCGCTACAGGGACAGGAACTAACACTGAAGCTTTCTTT. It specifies CSATGTGTNTEAFF.

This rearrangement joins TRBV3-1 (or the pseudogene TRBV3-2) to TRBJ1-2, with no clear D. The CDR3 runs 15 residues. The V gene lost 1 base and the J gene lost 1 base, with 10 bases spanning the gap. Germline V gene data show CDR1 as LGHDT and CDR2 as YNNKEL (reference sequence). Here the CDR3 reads CASSQATAINYGYTF. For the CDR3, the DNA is TGTGCCAGCAGCCAAGCTACAGCTATTAACTATGGCTACACCTTC.

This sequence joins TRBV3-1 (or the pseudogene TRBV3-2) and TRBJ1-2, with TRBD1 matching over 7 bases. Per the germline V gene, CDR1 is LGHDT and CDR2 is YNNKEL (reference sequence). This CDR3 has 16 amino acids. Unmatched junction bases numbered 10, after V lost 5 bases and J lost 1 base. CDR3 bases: TGTGCCAGCAGCTTTGACAGGGCCCCCCTTAACTATGGCTACACCTTC. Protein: CASSFDRAPLNYGYTF.

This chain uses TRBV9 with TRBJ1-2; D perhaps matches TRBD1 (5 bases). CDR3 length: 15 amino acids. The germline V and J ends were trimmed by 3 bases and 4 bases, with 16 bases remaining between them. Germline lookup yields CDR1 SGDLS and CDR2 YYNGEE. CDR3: CASSAALTVSYGYTF. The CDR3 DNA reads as TGTGCCAGCAGCGCGGCTTTGACAGTATCCTATGGCTACACCTTC.

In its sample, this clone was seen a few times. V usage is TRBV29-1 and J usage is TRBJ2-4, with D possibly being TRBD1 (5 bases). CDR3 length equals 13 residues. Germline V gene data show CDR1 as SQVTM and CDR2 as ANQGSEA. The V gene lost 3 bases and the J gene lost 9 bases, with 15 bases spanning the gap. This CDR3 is CSVDLGDTAIQYF. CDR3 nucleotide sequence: TGCAGCGTTGATCTAGGGGATACTGCCATTCAGTACTTC.

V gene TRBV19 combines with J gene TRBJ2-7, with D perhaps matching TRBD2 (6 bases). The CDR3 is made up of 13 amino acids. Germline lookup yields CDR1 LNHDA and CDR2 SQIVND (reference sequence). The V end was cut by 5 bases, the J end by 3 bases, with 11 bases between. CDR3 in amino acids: CASSLGLDYEQYF. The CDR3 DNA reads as TGTGCCAGTAGTCTGGGACTGGACTACGAGCAGTACTTC.

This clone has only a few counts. The DNA of the CDR3 is TGTGCCAGTAGTGGTATCGGCGGTCAGGAGACCCAGTACTTC. Its translation: CASSGIGGQETQYF. V usage is TRBV19 and J usage is TRBJ2-5, with D uncertain. Germline lookup yields CDR1 LNHDA and CDR2 SQIVND (reference sequence). The V and J ends lost 5 bases and 5 bases respectively, with 15 bases between them. The CDR3 length is 14 residues.

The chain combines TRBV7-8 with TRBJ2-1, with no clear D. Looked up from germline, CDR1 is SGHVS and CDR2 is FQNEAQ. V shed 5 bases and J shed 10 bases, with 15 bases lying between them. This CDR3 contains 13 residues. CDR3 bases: TGTGCCAGCAGCCTCCCGGGTCGAGCGGAGCAGTTCTTC. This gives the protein CASSLPGRAEQFF.

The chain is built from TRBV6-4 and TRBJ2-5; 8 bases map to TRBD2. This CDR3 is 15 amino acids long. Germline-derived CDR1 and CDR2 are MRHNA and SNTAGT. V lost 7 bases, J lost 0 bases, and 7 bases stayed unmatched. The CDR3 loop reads CASKRGGGYQETQYF. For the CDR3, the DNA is TGTGCCAGCAAAAGGGGCGGGGGGTACCAAGAGACCCAGTACTTC.

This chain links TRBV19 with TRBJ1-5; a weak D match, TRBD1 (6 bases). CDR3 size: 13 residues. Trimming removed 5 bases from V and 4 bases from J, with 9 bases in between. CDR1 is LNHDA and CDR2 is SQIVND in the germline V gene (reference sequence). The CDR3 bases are TGTGCCAGTAGTGAGGGGGAAAATCAGCCCCAGCATTTT. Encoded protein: CASSEGENQPQHF.

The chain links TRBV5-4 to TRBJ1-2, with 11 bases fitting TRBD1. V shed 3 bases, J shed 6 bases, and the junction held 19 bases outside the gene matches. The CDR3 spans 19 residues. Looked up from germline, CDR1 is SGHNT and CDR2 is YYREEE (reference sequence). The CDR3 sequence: CASSSHGQGAAKKLNGYTF. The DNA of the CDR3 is TGTGCCAGCAGCTCGCACGGACAGGGGGCGGCCAAGAAATTAAATGGCTACACCTTC.

CDR3 amino acids: CASSETRDRVAEAFF. CDR3 coding DNA: TGTGCCAGCAGTGAAACCCGGGACAGGGTGGCTGAAGCTTTCTTT. V usage is TRBV2 and J usage is TRBJ1-1, with 9 bases that match TRBD1. V lost 2 bases, J lost 6 bases, and 7 bases stayed unmatched. Per the germline V gene, CDR1 is SNHLY and CDR2 is FYNNEI. CDR3 length: 15 amino acids. The full variable domain, rest sourced from reference TRBV2 and TRBJ1-1, is EPEVTQTPSHQVTQMGQEVILRCVPISNHLYFYWYRQILGQKVEFLVSFYNNEISEKSEIFDDQFSVERPDGSNFTLKIRSTKLEDSAMYFCASSETRDRVAEAFFGQGTRLTVV.

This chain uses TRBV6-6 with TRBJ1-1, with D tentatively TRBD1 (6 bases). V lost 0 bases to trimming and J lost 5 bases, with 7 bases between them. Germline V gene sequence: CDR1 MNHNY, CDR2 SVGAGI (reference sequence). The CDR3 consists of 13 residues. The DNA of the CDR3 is TGTGCCAGCAGTTACTCGACAGGTACTGAAGCTTTCTTT. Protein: CASSYSTGTEAFF.

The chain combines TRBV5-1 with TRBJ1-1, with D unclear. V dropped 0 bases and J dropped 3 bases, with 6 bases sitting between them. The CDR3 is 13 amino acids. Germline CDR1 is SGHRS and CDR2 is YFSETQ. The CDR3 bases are TGCGCCAGCAGCTTGGGAGAGTACACTGAAGCTTTCTTT. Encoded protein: CASSLGEYTEAFF.

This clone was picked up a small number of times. DNA for the CDR3: TGCGCCAGCGCCCTTGGCGGATATAATGAAAAACTGTTTTTT. Translating gives CASALGGYNEKLFF. The chain joins TRBV5-1 to TRBJ1-4; D is ambiguous. Trimming stripped 7 bases from V and 4 bases from J, with 14 bases between. The germline gives CDR1 SGHRS, CDR2 YFSETQ. The CDR3 is 14 amino acids. Filled out from reference TRBV5-1 and TRBJ1-4, the complete variable domain reads KAGVTQTPRYLIKTRGQQVTLSCSPISGHRSVSWYQQTPGQGLQFLFEYFSETQRNKGNFPGRFSGRQFSNSRSEMNVSTLELGDSALYLCASALGGYNEKLFFGSGTQLSVL.

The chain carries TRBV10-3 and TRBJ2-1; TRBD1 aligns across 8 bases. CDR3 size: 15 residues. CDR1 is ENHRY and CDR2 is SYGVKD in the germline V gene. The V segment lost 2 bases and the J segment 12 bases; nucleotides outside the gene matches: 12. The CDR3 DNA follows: TGTGCCATCAGTGAGCCACCGGGACAGGTGGTTCGGCAGTTCTTC. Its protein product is CAISEPPGQVVRQFF.